This T cell receptor beta chain was observed in a study of shared T cell receptors in the human thymus. This clone was seen only a few times. Profiled with immunoSEQ multiplex PCR; TCRdb holds only in-frame clones, not every one. The sample consists of about 610,000 clones, approximately 87% of them appearing once. The data were also submitted as part of a second study, on human thymus T cells. From that report: The sample donors, healthy Finnish infants, were having corrective surgery for congenital heart defects. Resections from corrective heart surgery supplied the thymus tissue. In thymic and blood repertoires alike, V and J usage looked biased. Highly overlapping thymic repertoires in unrelated individuals were reported by related research.

Input material: thymocytes. The TCR originated in a boy under three years old with a congenital heart defect.

CDR3 sequence reads: CASSHTLGINQPQHF. The CDR3 DNA reads as TGCGCCAGCAGCCATACCCTAGGCATCAATCAGCCCCAGCATTTT. The chain employs TRBV4-1 and TRBJ1-5, with no clear D. The CDR3 covers 15 residues. V lost 3 bases and J 3 bases, leaving 12 bases between the germline ends. Germline values: CDR1 MGHRA, CDR2 YSYEKL.